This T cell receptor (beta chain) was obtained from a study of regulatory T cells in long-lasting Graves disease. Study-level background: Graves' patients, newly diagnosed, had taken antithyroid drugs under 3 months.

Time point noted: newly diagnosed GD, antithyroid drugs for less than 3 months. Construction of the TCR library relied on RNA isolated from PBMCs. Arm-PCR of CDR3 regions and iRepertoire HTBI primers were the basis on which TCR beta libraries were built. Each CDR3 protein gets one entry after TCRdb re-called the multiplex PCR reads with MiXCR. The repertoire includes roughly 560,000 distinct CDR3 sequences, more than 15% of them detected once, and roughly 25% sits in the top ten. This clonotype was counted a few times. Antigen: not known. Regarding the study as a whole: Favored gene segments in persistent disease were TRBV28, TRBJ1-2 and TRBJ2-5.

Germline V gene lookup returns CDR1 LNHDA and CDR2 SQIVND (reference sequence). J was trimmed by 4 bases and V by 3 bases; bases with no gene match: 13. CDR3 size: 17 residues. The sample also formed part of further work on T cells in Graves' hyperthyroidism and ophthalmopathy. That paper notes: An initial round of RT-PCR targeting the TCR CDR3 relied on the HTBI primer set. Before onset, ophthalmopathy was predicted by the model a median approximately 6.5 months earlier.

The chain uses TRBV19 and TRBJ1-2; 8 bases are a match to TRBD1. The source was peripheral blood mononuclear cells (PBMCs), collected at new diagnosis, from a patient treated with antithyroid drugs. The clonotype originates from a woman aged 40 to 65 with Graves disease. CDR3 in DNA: TGTGCCAGTAGTATGCCGGGACAGGAACCTTTTGTCTATGGCTACACCTTC. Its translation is CASSMPGQEPFVYGYTF.